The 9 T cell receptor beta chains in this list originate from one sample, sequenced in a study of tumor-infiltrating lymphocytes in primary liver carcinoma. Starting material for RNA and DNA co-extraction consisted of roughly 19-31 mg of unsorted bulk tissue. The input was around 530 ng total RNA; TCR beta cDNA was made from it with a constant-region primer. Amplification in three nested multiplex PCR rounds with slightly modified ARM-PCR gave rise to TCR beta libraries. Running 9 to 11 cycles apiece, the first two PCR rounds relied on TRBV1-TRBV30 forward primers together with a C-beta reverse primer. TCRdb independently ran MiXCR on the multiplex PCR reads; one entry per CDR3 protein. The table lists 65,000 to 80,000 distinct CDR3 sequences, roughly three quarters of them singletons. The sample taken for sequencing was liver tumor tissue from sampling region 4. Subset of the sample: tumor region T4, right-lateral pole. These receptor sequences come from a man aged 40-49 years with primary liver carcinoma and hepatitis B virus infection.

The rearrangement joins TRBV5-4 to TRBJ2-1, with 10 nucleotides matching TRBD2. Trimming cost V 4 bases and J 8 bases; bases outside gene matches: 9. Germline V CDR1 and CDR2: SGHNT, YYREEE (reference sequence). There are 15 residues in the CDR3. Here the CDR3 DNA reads TGTGCCAGCAGCGACAAGCGGGAGGGCCCCGATGAGCAGTTCTTC. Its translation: CASSDKREGPDEQFF.

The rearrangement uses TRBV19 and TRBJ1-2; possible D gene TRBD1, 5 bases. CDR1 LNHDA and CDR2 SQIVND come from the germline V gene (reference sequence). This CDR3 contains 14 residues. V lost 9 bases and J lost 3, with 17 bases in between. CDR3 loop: CASTCWGEDYGYTF. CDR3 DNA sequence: TGTGCCAGCACCTGTTGGGGCGAGGACTATGGCTACACCTTC.

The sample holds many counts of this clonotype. The CDR3 DNA follows: TGCGCCAGCAGCTTAGGTGGCAGGGGGCTGAACACTGAAGCTTTCTTT. Translating gives CASSLGGRGLNTEAFF. The chain employs TRBV5-1 and TRBJ1-1; 8 bases match TRBD1. CDR3 length: 16 residues. Germline trimming cut 2 bases from V and 0 bases from J; bases unmatched to any gene: 6. Germline values: CDR1 SGHRS, CDR2 YFSETQ.

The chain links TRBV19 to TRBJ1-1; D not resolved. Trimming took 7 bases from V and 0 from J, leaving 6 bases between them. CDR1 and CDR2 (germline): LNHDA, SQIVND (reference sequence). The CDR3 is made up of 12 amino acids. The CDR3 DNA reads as TGTGCCAGTAAACGGTTGAACACTGAAGCTTTCTTT. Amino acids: CASKRLNTEAFF. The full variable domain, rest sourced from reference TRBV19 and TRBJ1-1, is DGGITQSPKYLFRKEGQNVTLSCEQNLNHDAMYWYRQDPGQGLRLIYYSQIVNDFQKGDIAEGYSVSREKKESFPLTVTSAQKNPTAFYLCASKRLNTEAFFGQGTRLTVV.

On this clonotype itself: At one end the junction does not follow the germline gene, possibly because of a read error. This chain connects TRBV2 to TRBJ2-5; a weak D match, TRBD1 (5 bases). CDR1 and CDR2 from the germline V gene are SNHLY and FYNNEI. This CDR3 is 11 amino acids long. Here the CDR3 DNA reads TGTGCCACATTGACAGAGGAGACCCCGTACTTC. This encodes CATLTEETPYF.

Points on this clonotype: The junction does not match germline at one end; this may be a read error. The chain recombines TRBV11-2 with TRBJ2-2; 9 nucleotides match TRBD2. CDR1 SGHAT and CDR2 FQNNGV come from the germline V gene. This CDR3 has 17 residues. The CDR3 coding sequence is TGTGGCAGCAGCGCGGGACTAGCAGTCTCCCCGGCCGGGAAGCTGTTTTTT. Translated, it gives CGSSAGLAVSPAGKLFF. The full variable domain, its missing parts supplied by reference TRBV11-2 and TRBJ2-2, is EAGVAQSPRYKIIEKRQSVAFWCNPISGHATLYWYQQILGQGPKLLIQFQNNGVVDDSQLPKDRFSAERLKGVDSTLKIQPAKLEDSAVYLCGSSAGLAVSPAGKLFFGEGSRLTVL.

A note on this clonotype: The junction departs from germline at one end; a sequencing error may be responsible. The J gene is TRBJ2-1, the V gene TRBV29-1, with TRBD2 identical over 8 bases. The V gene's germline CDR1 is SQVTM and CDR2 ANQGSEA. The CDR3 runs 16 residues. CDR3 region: CSVEPLSSGTYNELFF. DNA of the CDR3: TGCAGCGTTGAGCCCCTGAGTAGCGGGACCTACAATGAGCTGTTCTTC.

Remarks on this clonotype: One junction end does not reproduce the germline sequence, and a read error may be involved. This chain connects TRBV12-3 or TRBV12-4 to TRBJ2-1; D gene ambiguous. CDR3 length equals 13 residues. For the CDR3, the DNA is TGTGCCAGCAGTCCGCATGGGTACAATGAGCAGTTCTGG. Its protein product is CASSPHGYNEQFW.

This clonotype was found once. The CDR3: CSGGEGVNIEQFF. CDR3 in DNA: TGCAGCGGCGGTGAGGGGGTGAACATTGAGCAGTTCTTC. The chain uses TRBV29-1 and TRBJ2-1, with D possibly being TRBD1 (6 bases). Germline lookup yields CDR1 SQVTM and CDR2 ANQGSEA. The V end lost 7 bases, the J end lost 9 bases, and 19 bases lay between the germline ends. The CDR3 extends over 13 amino acids.